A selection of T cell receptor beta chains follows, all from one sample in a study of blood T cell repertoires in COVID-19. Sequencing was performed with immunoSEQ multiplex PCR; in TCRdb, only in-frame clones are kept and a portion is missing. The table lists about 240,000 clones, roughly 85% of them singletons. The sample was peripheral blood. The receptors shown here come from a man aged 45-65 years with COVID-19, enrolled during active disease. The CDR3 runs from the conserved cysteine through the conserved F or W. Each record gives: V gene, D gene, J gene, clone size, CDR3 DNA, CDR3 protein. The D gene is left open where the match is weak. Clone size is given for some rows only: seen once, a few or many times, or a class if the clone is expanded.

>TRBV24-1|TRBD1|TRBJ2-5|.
TGTGCCACCAGTGATTTGCCGGGACAGGGGGCAGGGACCCAGTACTTC
CATSDLPGQGAGTQYF
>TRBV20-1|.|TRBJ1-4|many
TGCAGTGCTAGTCCCTGGGGGGAATGGGATGAAAAACTGTTTTTT
CSASPWGEWDEKLFF
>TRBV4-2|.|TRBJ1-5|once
TGTGCCAGCAGCCAAGAGGGCTCCAGGCTCAATCAGCCCCAGCATTTT
CASSQEGSRLNQPQHF
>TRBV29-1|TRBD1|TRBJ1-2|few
TGCAGCGTCGCAGACAGGGCATTGTCCTATGGCTACACCTTC
CSVADRALSYGYTF
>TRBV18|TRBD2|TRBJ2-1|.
TGTGCCAGCGCAGGCCGGACTAGCGGCAACAATGAGCAGTTCTTC
CASAGRTSGNNEQFF
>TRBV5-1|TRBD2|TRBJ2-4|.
TGCGCCAGCAGGAGTAGCGGGGGGGCTGACATTCAGTACTTC
CASRSSGGADIQYF
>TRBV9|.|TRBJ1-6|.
TGTGCCAGCAGCGCCAGATCCGGGACAAGAAAAGAGACGGGAAATTCACCCCTCCACTTT
CASSARSGTRKETGNSPLHF
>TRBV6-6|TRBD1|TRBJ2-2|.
TGTGCCAGCAGCCTACAGGGGGCGAGGACCGGGGAGCTGTTTTTT
CASSLQGARTGELFF
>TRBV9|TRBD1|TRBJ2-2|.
TGTGCCAGCACCCCGACAGGGGCAAGCGGGGAGCTGTTTTTT
CASTPTGASGELFF
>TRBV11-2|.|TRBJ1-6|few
TGTGCCAGCAGCTTATCACAACCCTCACCCCTCCACTTT
CASSLSQPSPLHF
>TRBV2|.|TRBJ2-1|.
TGTGCCAGCAAACCCTCGGGCTACAATGAGCAGTTCTTC
CASKPSGYNEQFF
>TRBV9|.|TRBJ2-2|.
TGTGCCAGCAGCGTACTAGCCCGAGGGGGCGGGGAGCTGTTTTTT
CASSVLARGGGELFF
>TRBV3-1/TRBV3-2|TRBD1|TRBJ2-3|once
TGTGCCAGCAGCCAGGCGTCTGCCGGGACAGGAGACACAGATACGCAGTATTTT
CASSQASAGTGDTDTQYF
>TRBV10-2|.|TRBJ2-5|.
TGCGCCAGCAGGGGTTTGGGGGCGGAAGAGACCCAGTACTTC
CASRGLGAEETQYF
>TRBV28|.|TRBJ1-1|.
TGTGCCAGCAGTTCTCCGGGGAGGGAAGGGCTTGAAGCTTTCTTT
CASSSPGREGLEAFF
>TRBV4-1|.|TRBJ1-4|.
TGCGCCAGCAGCCAAGAGGCAGCAACTAATGAAAAACTGTTTTTT
CASSQEAATNEKLFF
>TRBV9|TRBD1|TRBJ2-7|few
TGTGCCAGCAGCGACTACCTAGGGACAGGGGGCGACGAGCAGTACTTC
CASSDYLGTGGDEQYF
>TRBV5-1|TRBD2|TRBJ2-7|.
TGCGCCAGCAGCTTAAAGGCTAGCGGCTCCTACGAGCAGTACTTC
CASSLKASGSYEQYF
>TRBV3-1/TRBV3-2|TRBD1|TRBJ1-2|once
TGTGCCAGCAGCCAAGTGGGACTGCCAGGGGGGTATGGCTACACCTTC
CASSQVGLPGGYGYTF
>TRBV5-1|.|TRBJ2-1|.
TGCGCCAGCAGCTTAAAGATCCCGGGGAACAATGAGCAGTTCTTC
CASSLKIPGNNEQFF
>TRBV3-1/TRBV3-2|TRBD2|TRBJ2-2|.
TGTGCCAGCAGCCTAGCGGGGGCTTATACCGGGGAGCTGTTTTTT
CASSLAGAYTGELFF
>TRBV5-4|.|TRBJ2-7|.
TGTGCCAGCAGCTCACAGGGCCGGCACGAGCAGTACTTC
CASSSQGRHEQYF
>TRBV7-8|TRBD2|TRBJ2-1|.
TGTGCCAGCAGCTCTTTCACTAGCGGGGGGACCTACAATGAGCAGTTCTTC
CASSSFTSGGTYNEQFF
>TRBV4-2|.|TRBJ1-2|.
TGTGCCAGCAGCCCCATGTCGGGGGGAGGCTACACCTTC
CASSPMSGGGYTF
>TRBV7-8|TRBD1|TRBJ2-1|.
TGTGCCAGCAGCCCTAGGTGGACAGGCGAGAATGAGCAGTTCTTC
CASSPRWTGENEQFF
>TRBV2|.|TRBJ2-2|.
TGTGCCAGCAGTGAAGAGCGGCCGGGCACCGGGGAGCTGTTTTTT
CASSEERPGTGELFF
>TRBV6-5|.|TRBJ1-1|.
TGTGCCAGCAGGCGGGGGGCTGAAGCTTTCTTT
CASRRGAEAFF
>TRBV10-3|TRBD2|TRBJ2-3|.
TGTGCCATCAGTGAGTTGGGGACGGGGGGACCCACTAGCACAGATACGCAGTATTTT
CAISELGTGGPTSTDTQYF
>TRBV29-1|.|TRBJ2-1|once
TGCAGCGTTGTTCCTACCAGGAATGAGCAGTTCTTC
CSVVPTRNEQFF
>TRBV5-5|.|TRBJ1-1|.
TGTGCCAGCAGCCTTGACATCCTAAACACTGAAGCTTTCTTT
CASSLDILNTEAFF
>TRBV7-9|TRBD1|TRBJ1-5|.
TGTGCCAGCAGCACCGGGACAGTAAGCAATCAGCCCCAGCATTTT
CASSTGTVSNQPQHF
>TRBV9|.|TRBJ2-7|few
TGTGCCAGCAGCGTAGATGGTTCTACCTACGAGCAGTACTTC
CASSVDGSTYEQYF
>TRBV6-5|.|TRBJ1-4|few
TGTGCCAGCAGCCACGCCGAGCGCGGAAAACTGTTTTTT
CASSHAERGKLFF
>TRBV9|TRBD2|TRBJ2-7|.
TGTGCCAGCAGCGCGGGGGGCTACGAGCAGTACTTC
CASSAGGYEQYF
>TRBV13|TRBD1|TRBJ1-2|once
TGTGCCAGCAGCTCGGACAGGGGGTCCTTCGGCTACACCTTC
CASSSDRGSFGYTF
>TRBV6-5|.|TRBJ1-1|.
TGTGCCAGCATACGAAACATCAACACTGAAGCTTTCTTT
CASIRNINTEAFF
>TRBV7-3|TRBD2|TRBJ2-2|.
TGTGCCAGCAGCCCCGCCCGAGCGGGGGCGAACACCGGGGAGCTGTTTTTT
CASSPARAGANTGELFF
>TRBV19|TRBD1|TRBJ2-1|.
TGTGCCAGTAGCCCGGACAGGGTTATGGGCAATGAGCAGTTCTTC
CASSPDRVMGNEQFF
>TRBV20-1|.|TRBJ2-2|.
TGCAGTGCTAGTCCCCGCGGGCTGGGCACCGGGGAGCTGTTTTTT
CSASPRGLGTGELFF
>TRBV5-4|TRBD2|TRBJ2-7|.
TGTGCCAGCAGCCCCGGGACTAGTGGCGAGCAGTACTTC
CASSPGTSGEQYF
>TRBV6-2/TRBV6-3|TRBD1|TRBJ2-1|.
TGTGCCAGCAGCGACAGGGGGTTCTACAATGAGCAGTTCTTC
CASSDRGFYNEQFF
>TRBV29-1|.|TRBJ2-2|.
TGCAGCGTTGAAGAGGACAATAACACCGGGGAGCTGTTTTTT
CSVEEDNNTGELFF